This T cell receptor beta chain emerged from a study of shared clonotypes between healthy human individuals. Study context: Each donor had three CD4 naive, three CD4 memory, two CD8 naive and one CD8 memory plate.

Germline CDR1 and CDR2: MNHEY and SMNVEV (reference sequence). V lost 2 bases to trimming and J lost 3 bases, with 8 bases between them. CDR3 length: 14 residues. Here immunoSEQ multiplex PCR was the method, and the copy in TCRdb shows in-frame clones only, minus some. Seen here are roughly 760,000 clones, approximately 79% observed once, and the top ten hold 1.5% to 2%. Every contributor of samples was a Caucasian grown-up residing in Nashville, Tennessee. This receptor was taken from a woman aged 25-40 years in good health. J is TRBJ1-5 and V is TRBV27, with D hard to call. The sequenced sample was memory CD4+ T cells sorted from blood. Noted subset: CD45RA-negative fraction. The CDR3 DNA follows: TGTGCCAGCAGTTTAGGGCAAATCAATCAGCCCCAGCATTTT. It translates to CASSLGQINQPQHF.